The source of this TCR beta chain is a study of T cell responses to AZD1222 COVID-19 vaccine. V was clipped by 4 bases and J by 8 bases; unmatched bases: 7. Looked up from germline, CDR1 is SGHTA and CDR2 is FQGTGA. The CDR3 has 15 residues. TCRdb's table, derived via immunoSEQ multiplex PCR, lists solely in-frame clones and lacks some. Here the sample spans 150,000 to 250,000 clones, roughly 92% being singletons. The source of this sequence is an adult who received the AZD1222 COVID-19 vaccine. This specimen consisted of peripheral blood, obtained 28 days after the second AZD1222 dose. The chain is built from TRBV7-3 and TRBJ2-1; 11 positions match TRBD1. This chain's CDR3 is CASSSGTGGFDEQFF. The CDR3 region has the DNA TGTGCCAGCAGCTCGGGGACAGGGGGTTTCGATGAGCAGTTCTTC.